The sample holds many counts of the clone carrying this T cell receptor (beta chain). Its antigen is undetermined. This specimen belongs to a study of T cells in Graves' hyperthyroidism and ophthalmopathy. Study outcomes and limitations: With a median lead of around 5.9 months before onset, the model predicted ophthalmopathy. Blood also held most thyroid clonotypes expanded beyond 0.001.

Enrolled ophthalmopathy patients presented with a Clinical Activity Score of at least 3, a NOSPECS grade of at least 4, and disease duration under 3 months. Investigators excluded patients with uncontrolled infection, other autoimmune disease, pregnancy or lactation. The investigators amplified TCR beta CDR3 regions from RNA transcripts. An initial round of RT-PCR targeting the TCR CDR3 relied on the HTBI primer set. TCRdb reprocessed the multiplex PCR reads via MiXCR and lists one record per CDR3 protein. The sample includes 600,000 to 700,000 distinct CDR3 sequences, 14% to 15% of them seen just once. Deletions cut 4 bases from V and 5 bases from J, with 14 bases between. This CDR3 is 15 amino acids long. Per germline, CDR1 ENHRY and CDR2 SYGVKD.

The source of this sequence is a woman between 40 and 55 years old with Graves' ophthalmopathy. The sample consisted of blood. The chain links TRBV10-3 to TRBJ2-2; D is perhaps TRBD2 (5 bases). The CDR3 DNA reads as TGTGCCATCAGTGCCGACTATGATACTACCGGGGAGCTGTTTTTT. Amino acid sequence: CAISADYDTTGELFF.